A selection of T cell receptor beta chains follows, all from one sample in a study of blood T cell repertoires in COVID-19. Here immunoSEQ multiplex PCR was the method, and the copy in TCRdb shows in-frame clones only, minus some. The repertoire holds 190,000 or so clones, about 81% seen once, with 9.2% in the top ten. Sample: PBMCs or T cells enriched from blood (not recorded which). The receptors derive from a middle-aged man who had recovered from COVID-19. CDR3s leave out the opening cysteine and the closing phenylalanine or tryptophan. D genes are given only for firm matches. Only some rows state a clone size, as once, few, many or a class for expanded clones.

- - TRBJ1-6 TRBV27 ASSLKAAAMLSYNSPLH
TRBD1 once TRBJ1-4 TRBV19 ASGRDSRHDEKLF
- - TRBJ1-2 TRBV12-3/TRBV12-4 ASSLWGGAGYT
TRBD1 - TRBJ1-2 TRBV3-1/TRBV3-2 ASSQGQGAVGYT
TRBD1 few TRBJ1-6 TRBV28 ANSPRDRGSPLH
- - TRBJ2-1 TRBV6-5 ASSLARGSYNEQF
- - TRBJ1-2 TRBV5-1 ASSLAPGDYGYT
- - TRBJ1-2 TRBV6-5 ASSPTQGSNGYT
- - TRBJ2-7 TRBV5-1 ASSLEGGYEQY
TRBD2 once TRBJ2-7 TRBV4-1 ASSQDALAGGPEEQY
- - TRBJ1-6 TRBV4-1 ASRDRKLSDNNSPLH
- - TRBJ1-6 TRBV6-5 ASRTLTVGNSPLH
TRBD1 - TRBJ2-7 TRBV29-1 SVEPRDRPYEQY
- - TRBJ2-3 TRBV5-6 ASSFLQGGGSDTQY
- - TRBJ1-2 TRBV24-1 AFNLGDIYGYT
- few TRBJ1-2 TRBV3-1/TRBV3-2 ASTQGRRVTDPSYGYT
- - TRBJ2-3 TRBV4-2 ASSQDWAGGTPDTQY
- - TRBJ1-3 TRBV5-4 ASSQRTGTFGGNTIY
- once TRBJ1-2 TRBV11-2 ASSIQLNYGYT
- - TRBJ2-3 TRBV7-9 ASSLGVGGRTDTQY
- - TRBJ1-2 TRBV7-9 ASSLVAVNYGYT
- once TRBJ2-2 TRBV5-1 ASSLYPQGSNTGELF
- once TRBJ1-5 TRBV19 ASSPTATTYQPQH
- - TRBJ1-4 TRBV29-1 SVRRGSNEKLF
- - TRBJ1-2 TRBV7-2 ASSLGAGLLKT
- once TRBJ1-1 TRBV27 ASSTGYTEAF
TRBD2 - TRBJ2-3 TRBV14 ASSQESGTSGGIDTQY
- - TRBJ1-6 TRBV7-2 ASSLVPGRNSPLH